The source of this TCR beta chain is a study of cytomegalovirus exposure and HLA in healthy donors. Across the study: A data release that came early held some 84 million unique TCRs from HLA-typed donors. Regarding the study as a whole: It was 150 to 200 TCR beta chains that were listed as cytomegalovirus-associated. The classifier was said to identify cytomegalovirus status with high specificity and sensitivity.

A word on this clone: Its antigen is unidentified.

PCR primers comprised 60 Vbeta and 13 Jbeta primers. Some clones are missing from TCRdb's copy, which holds only in-frame ones; the method was immunoSEQ multiplex PCR. The sample records 100,000 to 150,000 clones, around three quarters being singletons. Trimming shortened V by 0 bases and J by 3 bases, and 12 bases separated the two germline ends. The CDR3 extends over 16 amino acids. The germline V gene has CDR1 WSHSY and CDR2 SAAADI. The chain has TRBV10-2 and TRBJ2-4, with D maybe TRBD1 (5 bases). The sequenced sample consisted of PBMCs. This sequence originates from a man between 18 and 35 years old in good health and CMV-seropositive. The CDR3 DNA reads as TGCGCCAGCAGTGAGTCGGCAGGGTTGGTCAAAAACATTCAGTACTTC. It yields the protein CASSESAGLVKNIQYF.